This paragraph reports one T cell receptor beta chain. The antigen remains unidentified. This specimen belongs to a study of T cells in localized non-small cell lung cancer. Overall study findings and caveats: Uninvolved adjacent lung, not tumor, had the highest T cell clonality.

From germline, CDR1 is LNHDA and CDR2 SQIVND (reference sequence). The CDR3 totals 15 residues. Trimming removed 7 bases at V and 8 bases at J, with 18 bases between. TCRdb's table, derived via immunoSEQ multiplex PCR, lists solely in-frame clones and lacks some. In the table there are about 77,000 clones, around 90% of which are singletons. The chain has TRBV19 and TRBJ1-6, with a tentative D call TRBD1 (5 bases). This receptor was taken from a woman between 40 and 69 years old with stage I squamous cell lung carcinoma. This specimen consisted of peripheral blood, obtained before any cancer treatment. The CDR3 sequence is CASTRAGGRDSPLHF. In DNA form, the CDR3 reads TGTGCCAGTACTCGGGCCGGGGGACGGGATTCACCCCTCCACTTT.